Listed below are T cell receptor beta chains from one sample, sequenced in a study of post-analysis software for immune sequencing data. TCRdb reprocessed the PCR reads with MiXCR, giving one entry per CDR3 protein. The data contain 600,000 to 750,000 distinct CDR3 sequences, more than 50% of them singletons. Sample: blood. Receptor source: a girl aged 2-10 years with multiple sclerosis. CDR3s include the opening cysteine and the closing phenylalanine or tryptophan. D genes are given only for firm matches. The size entry is marked missing in some rows and otherwise reads once, few, many or a size class.

d_call,clone_size,v_call,j_call,cdr3_aa,cdr3_nt
TRBD2,-,TRBV6-6,TRBJ2-1,CASSYSIAGERQFF,TGTGCCAGCAGTTACTCGATAGCGGGAGAGCGGCAGTTCTTC
-,-,TRBV20-1,TRBJ2-7,CSALLSESYEQYF,TGCAGTGCTCTCTTATCTGAATCCTACGAGCAGTACTTC
-,once,TRBV12-3/TRBV12-4,TRBJ2-3,CASSSGAPSTDAQYF,TGTGCCAGCAGTTCGGGGGCCCCTAGCACAGATGCGCAGTATTTT
TRBD2,few,TRBV9,TRBJ2-5,CASSVVTSGKETQYF,TGTGCCAGCAGCGTAGTAACTAGCGGTAAAGAGACCCAGTACTTC
TRBD1,-,TRBV29-1,TRBJ2-4,CSFLGQAGDAKNIQYF,TGCAGCTTCTTAGGACAGGCTGGGGACGCCAAAAACATTCAGTACTTC
-,-,TRBV12-3/TRBV12-4,TRBJ2-3,CASNLRGGGTDTQYF,TGTGCCAGCAACCTACGCGGAGGGGGCACAGATACGCAGTATTTT
-,few,TRBV20-1,TRBJ1-5,CSAAGFNSNQPQHF,TGCAGTGCAGCAGGATTTAATAGCAATCAGCCCCAGCATTTT
-,-,TRBV7-9,TRBJ2-7,CASKREGSYEQYF,TGTGCCAGCAAGCGAGAGGGGTCCTACGAGCAGTACTTC
-,few,TRBV9,TRBJ2-1,CASSVDYRLYNEQFF,TGTGCCAGCAGCGTAGACTACCGACTCTACAATGAGCAGTTCTTC
TRBD2,few,TRBV7-3,TRBJ2-3,CASRRGLAGDTDTQYF,TGTGCCAGCAGACGGGGACTAGCGGGAGACACAGATACGCAGTATTTT
-,-,TRBV4-3,TRBJ1-2,CASSQDRGSYGYTF,TGCGCCAGCAGCCAAGATAGGGGGAGCTATGGCTACACCTTC
-,-,TRBV5-1,TRBJ2-7,CASSPLNERGTYEQYF,TGCGCCAGCAGCCCCCTTAATGAGAGGGGAACCTACGAGCAGTACTTC
TRBD1,-,TRBV2,TRBJ1-5,CASREDRGNQPQHF,TGTGCCAGCAGGGAGGACAGGGGGAATCAGCCCCAGCATTTT
TRBD1,few,TRBV5-1,TRBJ2-1,CASSSIPGQGNNEQFF,TGCGCCAGCAGTTCAATTCCCGGACAGGGTAACAATGAGCAGTTCTTC
-,once,TRBV27,TRBJ2-1,CASSFLKTGQVSYNEQFF,TGTGCCAGCAGTTTCTTAAAAACGGGACAAGTTTCCTACAATGAGCAGTTCTTC